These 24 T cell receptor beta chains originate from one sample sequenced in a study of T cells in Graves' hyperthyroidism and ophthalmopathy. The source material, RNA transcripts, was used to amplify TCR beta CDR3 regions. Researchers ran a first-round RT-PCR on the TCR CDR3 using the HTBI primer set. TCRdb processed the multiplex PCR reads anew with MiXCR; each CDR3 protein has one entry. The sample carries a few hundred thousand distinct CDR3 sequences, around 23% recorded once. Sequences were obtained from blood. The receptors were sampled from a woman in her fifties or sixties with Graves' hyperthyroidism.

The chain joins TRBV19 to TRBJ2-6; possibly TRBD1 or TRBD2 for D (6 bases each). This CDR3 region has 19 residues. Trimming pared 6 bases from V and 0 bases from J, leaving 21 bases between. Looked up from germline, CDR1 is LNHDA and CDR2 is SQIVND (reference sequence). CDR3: CASRPLISRGLSGANVLTF. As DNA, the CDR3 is TGTGCCAGTAGACCTCTAATCAGCCGGGGGCTCTCTGGGGCCAACGTCCTGACTTTC. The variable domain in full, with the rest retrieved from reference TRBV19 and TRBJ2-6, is DGGITQSPKYLFRKEGQNVTLSCEQNLNHDAMYWYRQDPGQGLRLIYYSQIVNDFQKGDIAEGYSVSREKKESFPLTVTSAQKNPTAFYLCASRPLISRGLSGANVLTFGAGSRLTVL.

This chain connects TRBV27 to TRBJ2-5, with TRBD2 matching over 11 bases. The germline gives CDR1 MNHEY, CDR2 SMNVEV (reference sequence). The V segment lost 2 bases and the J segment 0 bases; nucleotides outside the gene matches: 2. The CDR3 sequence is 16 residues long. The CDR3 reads CASSLRLAGHQETQYF. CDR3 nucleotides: TGTGCCAGCAGTTTACGACTAGCGGGGCACCAAGAGACCCAGTACTTC.

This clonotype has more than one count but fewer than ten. The CDR3 loop reads CSARSSLEAFF. The CDR3 DNA reads as TGCAGTGCTAGATCATCTCTTGAAGCTTTCTTT. V usage is TRBV20-1 and J usage is TRBJ1-1; D not certain. The CDR3 length is 11 residues. V lost 2 bases to trimming and J lost 7 bases, with 8 bases between them. Germline CDR1 is DFQATT and CDR2 is SNEGSKA (reference sequence).

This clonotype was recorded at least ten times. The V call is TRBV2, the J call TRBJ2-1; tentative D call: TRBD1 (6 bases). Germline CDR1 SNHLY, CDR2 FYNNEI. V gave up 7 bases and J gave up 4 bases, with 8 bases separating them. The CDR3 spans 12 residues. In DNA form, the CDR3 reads TGTGCCAGCAAGGGGGATTACAATGAGCAGTTCTTC. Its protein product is CASKGDYNEQFF. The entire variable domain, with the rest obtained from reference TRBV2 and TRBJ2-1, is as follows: EPEVTQTPSHQVTQMGQEVILRCVPISNHLYFYWYRQILGQKVEFLVSFYNNEISEKSEIFDDQFSVERPDGSNFTLKIRSTKLEDSAMYFCASKGDYNEQFFGPGTRLTVL.

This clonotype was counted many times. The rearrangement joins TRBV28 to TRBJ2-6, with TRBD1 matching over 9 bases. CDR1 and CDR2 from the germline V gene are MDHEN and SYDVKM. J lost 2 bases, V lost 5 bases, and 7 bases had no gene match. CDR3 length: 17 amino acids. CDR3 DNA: TGTGCCAGCAGTCCGGACAGGGGAAGGGCTGGGGCCAACGTCCTGACTTTC. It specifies CASSPDRGRAGANVLTF.

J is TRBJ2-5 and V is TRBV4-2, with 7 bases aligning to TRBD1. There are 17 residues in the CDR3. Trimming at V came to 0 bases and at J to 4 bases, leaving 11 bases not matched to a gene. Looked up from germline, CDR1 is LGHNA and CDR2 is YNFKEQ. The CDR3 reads CASSQDRATGKLETQYF. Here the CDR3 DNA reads TGTGCCAGCAGCCAAGATCGGGCGACAGGGAAACTAGAGACCCAGTACTTC.

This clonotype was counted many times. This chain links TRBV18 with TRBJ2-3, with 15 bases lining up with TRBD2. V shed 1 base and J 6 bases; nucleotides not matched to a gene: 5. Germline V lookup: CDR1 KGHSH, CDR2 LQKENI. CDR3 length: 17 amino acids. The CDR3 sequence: CASSPRTSGGARDTQYF. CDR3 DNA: TGTGCCAGCTCACCACGGACTAGCGGGGGGGCGAGGGATACGCAGTATTTT.

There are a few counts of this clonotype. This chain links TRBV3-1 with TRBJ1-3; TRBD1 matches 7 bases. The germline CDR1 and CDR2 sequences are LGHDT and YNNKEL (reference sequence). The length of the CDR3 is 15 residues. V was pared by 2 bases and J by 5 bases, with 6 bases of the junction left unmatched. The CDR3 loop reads CASSQPPGQRNTIYF. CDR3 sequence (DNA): TGTGCCAGCAGCCAACCCCCGGGACAGAGAAACACCATATATTTT.

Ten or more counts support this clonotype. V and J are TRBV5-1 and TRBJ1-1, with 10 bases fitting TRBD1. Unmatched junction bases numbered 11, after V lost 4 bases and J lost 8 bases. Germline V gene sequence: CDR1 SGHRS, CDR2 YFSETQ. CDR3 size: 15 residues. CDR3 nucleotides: TGCGCCAGCAGCCAGATGACAGGGGGCAGAGAAGAAGCTTTCTTT. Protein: CASSQMTGGREEAFF.

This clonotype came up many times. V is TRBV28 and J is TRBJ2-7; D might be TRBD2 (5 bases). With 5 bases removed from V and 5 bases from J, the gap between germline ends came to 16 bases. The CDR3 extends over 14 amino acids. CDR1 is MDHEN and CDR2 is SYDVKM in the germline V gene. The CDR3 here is CASSKAGGIHEQYF. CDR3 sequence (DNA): TGTGCCAGCAGTAAGGCGGGCGGTATCCACGAGCAGTACTTC.

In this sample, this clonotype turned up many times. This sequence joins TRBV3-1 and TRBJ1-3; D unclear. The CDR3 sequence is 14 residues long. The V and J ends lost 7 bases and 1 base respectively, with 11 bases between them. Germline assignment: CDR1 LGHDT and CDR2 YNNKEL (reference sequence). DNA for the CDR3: TGTGCCAGCAAATTCCGGTTATCTGGAAACACCATATATTTT. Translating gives CASKFRLSGNTIYF.

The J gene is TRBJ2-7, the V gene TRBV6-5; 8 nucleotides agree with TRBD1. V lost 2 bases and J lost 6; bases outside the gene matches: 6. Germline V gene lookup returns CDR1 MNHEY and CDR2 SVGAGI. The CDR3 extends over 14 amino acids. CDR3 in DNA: TGTGCCAGCAGTTACGCGGACAGGGCGACCGAGCAGTACTTC. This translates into CASSYADRATEQYF.

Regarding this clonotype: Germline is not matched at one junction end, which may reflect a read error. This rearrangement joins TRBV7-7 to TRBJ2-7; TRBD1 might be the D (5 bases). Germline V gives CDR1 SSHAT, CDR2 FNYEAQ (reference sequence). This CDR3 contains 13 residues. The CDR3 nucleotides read TGTGCTAGCAGCTTGGCAGGGTTGGGCGAGCAGTACTTC. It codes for CASSLAGLGEQYF. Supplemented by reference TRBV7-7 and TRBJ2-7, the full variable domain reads GAGVSQSPRYKVTKRGQDVTLRCDPISSHATLYWYQQALGQGPEFLTYFNYEAQPDKSGLPSDRFSAERPEGSISTLTIQRTEQRDSAMYRCASSLAGLGEQYFGPGTRLTVT.

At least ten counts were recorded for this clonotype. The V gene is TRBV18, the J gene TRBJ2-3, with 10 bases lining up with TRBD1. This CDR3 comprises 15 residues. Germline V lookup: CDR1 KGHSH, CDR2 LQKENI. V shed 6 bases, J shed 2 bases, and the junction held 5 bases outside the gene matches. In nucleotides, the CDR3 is TGTGCCAGCTCGGCGGGGACAGGGGACACAGATACGCAGTATTTT. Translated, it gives CASSAGTGDTDTQYF.

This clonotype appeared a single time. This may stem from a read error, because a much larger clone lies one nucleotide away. Written as DNA, the CDR3 is TGTGCCAGCAGTTGGGGGGCGGATCGGCCCCAGCATTTT. Protein product: CASSWGADRPQHF. This chain connects TRBV12-3 or TRBV12-4 to TRBJ1-5; D might be TRBD1 (6 bases). CDR3 length: 13 amino acids. With 4 bases removed from V and 9 bases from J, the gap between germline ends came to 13 bases.

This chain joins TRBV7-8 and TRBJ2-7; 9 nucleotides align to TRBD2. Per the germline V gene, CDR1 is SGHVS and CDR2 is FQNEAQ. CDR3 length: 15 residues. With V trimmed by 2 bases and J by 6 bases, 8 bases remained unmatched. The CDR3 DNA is TGTGCCAGCAGCTTACGATTAGCGGGAGCTCGCGAGCAGTACTTC. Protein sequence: CASSLRLAGAREQYF.

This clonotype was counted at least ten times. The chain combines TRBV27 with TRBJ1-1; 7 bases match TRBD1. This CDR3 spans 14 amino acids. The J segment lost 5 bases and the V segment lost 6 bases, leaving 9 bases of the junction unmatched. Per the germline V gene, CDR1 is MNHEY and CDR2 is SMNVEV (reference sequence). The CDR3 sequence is CASRDTGARTEAFF. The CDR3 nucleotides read TGTGCCAGCAGGGATACAGGGGCGCGGACTGAAGCTTTCTTT.

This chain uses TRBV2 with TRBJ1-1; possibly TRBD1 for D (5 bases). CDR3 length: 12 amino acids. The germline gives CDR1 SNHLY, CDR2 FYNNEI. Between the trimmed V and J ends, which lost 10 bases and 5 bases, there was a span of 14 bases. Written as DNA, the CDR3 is TGTGCCACAACCTCCCGGGGGACTGAAGCTTTCTTT. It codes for CATTSRGTEAFF.

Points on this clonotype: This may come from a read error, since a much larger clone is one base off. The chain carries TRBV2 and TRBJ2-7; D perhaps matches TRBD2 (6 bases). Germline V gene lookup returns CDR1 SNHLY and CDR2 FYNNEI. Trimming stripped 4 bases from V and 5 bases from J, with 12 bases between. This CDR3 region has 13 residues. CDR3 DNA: TGTGCCAGCAGTGCGGGCGGGACCCACGAGCAGTACTTC. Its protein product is CASSAGGTHEQYF.

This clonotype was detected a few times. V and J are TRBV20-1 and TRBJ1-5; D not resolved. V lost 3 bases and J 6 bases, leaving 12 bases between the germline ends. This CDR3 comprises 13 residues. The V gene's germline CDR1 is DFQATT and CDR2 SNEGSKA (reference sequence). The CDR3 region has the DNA TGCAGTGCTAGTCTGGGTTTGAGTCAGCCCCAGCATTTT. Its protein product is CSASLGLSQPQHF.

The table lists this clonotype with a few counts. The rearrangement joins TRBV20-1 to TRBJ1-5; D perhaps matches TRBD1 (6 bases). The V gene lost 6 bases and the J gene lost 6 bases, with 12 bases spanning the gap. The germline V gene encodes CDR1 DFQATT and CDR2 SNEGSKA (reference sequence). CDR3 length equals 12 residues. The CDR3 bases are TGCAGTGCCACGACAGGAACTCAGCCCCAGCATTTT. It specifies CSATTGTQPQHF.

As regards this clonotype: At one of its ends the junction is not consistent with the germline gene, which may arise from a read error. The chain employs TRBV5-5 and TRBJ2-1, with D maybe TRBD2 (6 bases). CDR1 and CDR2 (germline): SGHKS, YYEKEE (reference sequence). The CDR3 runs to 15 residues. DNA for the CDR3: TGCGCCAGCAGCTTTTCAGCGGGTGGGGTCAATGAGCAGTTCTTC. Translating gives CASSFSAGGVNEQFF.

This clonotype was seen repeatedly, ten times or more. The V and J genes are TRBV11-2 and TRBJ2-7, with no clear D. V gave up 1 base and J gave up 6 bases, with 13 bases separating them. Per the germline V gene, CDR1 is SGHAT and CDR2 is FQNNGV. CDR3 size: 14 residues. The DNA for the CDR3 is TGTGCCAGCAGCTTAGCGCGGTACGGGCTCGAGCAGTACTTC. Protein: CASSLARYGLEQYF.

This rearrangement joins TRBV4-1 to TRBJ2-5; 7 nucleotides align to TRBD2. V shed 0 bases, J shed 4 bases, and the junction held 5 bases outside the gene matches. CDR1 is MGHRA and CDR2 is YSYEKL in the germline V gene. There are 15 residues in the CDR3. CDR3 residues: CASSQELAGVETQYF. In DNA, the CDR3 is TGCGCCAGCAGCCAAGAATTGGCGGGAGTAGAGACCCAGTACTTC.